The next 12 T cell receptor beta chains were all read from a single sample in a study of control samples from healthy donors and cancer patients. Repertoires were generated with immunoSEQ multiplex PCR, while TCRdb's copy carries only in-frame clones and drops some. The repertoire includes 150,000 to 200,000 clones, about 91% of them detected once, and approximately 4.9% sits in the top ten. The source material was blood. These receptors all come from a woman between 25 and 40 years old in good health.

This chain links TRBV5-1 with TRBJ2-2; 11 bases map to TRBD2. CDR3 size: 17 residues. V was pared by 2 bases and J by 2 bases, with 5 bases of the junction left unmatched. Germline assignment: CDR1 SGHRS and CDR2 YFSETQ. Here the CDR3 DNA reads TGCGCCAGCAGCTTAACGACTAGCGGGGTAAACACCGGGGAGCTGTTTTTT. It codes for CASSLTTSGVNTGELFF.

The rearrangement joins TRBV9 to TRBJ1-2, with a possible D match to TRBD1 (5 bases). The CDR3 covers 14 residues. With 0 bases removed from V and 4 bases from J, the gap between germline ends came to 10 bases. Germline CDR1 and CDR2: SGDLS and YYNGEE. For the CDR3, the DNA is TGTGCCAGCAGCGTAGCGGGGGTTTTCTATGGCTACACCTTC. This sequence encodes CASSVAGVFYGYTF.

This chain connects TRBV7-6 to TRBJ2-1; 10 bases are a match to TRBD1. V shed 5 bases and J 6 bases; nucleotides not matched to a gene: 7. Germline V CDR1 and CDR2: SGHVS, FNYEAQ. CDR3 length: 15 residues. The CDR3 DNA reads TGTGCCAGCAGCCCCGACAGGGGGCTAATCAATGAGCAGTTCTTC. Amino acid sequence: CASSPDRGLINEQFF.

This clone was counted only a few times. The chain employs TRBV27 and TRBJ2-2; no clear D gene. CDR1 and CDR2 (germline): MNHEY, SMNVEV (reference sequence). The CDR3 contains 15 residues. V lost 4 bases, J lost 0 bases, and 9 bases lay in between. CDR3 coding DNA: TGTGCCAGCAGTTGGCGCCCCGCGAACACCGGGGAGCTGTTTTTT. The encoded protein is CASSWRPANTGELFF.

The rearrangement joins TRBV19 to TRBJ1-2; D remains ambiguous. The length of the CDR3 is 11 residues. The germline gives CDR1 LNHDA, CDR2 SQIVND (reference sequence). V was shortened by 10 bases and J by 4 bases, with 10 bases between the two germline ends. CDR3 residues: CATRTPYGYTF. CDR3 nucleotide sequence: TGTGCCACGCGGACCCCCTATGGCTACACCTTC.

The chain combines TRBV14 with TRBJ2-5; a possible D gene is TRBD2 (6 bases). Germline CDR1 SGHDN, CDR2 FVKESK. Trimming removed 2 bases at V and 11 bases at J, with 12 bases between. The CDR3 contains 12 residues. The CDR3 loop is CASSQSPGVQYF. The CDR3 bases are TGTGCCAGCAGCCAATCGCCGGGGGTTCAGTACTTC.

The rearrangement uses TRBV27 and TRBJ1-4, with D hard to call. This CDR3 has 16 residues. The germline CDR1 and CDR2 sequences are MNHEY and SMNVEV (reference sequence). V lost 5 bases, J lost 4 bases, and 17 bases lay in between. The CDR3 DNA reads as TGTGCCAGCAGTCCCGGGGTGGCAGGAAATAATGAAAAACTGTTTTTT. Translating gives CASSPGVAGNNEKLFF. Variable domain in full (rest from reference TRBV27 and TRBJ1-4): EAQVTQNPRYLITVTGKKLTVTCSQNMNHEYMSWYRQDPGLGLRQIYYSMNVEVTDKGDVPEGYKVSRKEKRNFPLILESPSPNQTSLYFCASSPGVAGNNEKLFFGSGTQLSVL.

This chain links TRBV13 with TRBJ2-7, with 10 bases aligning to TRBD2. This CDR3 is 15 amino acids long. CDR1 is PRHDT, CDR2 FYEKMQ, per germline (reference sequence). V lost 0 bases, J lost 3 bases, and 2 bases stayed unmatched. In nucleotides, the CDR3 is TGTGCCAGCAGCTTAGGAGCGGGAGGGAACTACGAGCAGTACTTC. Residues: CASSLGAGGNYEQYF.

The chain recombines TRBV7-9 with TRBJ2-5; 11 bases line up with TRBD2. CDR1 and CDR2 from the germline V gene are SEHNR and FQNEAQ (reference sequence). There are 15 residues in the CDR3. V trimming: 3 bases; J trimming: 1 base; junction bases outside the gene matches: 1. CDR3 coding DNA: TGTGCCAGCAGCTTCCTAGCGGGGGGCCAAGAGACCCAGTACTTC. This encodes CASSFLAGGQETQYF.

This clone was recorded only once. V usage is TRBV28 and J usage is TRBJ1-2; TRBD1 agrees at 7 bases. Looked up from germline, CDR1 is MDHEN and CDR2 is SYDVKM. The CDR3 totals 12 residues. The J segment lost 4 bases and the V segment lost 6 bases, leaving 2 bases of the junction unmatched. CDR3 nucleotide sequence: TGTGCCAGCAGCCGGGACAGCTATGGCTACACCTTC. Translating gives CASSRDSYGYTF.

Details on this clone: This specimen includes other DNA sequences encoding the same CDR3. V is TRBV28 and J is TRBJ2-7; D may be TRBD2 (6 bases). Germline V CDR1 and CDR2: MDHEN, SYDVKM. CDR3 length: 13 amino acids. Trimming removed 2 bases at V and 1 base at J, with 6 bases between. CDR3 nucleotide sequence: TGTGCCAGCAGTTTAGGGGGGTCCTACGAGCAGTACTTC. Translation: CASSLGGSYEQYF.

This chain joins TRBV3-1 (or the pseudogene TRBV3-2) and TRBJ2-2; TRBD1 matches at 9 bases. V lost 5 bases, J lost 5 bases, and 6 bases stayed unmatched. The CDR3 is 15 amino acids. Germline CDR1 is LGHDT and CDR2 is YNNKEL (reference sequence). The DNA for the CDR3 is TGTGCCAGCAGCAAACAGGGGGCAAAAACCGGGGAGCTGTTTTTT. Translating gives CASSKQGAKTGELFF.